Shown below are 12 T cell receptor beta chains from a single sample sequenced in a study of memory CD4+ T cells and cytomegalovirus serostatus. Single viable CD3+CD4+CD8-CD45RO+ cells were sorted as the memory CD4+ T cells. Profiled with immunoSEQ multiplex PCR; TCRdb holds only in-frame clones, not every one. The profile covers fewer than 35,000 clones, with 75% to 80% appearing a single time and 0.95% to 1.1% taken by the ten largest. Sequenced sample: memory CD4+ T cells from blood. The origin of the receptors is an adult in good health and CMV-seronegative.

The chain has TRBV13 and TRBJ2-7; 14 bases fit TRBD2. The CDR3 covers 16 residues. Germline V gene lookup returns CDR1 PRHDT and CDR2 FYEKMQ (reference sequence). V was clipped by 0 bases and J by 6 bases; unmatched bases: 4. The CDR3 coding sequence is TGTGCCAGCAGCTTAGGCCGTGGACTAGCGGGAGGCGAGCAGTACTTC. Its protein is CASSLGRGLAGGEQYF.

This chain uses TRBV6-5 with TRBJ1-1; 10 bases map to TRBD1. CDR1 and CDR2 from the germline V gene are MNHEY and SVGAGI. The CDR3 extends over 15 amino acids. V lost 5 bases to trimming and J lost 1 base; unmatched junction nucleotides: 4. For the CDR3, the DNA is TGTGCCAGCAGTCCCCGGACAGGGGGGAACACTGAAGCTTTCTTT. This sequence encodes CASSPRTGGNTEAFF.

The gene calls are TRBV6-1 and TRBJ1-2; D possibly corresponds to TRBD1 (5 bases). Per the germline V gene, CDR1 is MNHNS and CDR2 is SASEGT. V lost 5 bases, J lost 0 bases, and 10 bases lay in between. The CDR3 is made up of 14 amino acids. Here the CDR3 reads CASSLETANYGYTF. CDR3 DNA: TGTGCCAGCAGTCTTGAGACAGCTAACTATGGCTACACCTTC.

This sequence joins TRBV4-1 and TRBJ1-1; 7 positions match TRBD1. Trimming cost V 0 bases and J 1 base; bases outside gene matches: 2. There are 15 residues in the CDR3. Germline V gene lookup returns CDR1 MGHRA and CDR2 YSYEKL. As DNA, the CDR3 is TGCGCCAGCAGCCAAGAGGGACAGTGGAACACTGAAGCTTTCTTT. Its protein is CASSQEGQWNTEAFF.

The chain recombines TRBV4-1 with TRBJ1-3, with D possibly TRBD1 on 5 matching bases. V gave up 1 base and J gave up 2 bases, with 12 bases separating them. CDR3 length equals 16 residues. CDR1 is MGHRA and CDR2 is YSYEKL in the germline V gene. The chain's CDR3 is CASSQGGGSAGNTIYF. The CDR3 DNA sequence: TGCGCCAGCAGCCAAGGGGGGGGGAGTGCTGGAAACACCATATATTTT.

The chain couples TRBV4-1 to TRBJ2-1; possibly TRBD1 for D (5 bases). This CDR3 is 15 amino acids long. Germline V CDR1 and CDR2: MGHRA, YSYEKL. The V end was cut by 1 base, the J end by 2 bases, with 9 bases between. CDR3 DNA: TGCGCCAGCAGCCAAGGGGGCTCTACCTACAATGAGCAGTTCTTC. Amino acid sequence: CASSQGGSTYNEQFF.

The CDR3 loop is CASSTGTNEKLFF. The CDR3 DNA reads as TGTGCCAGCAGCACGGGAACGAATGAAAAACTGTTTTTT. The rearrangement uses TRBV7-9 and TRBJ1-4; D remains ambiguous. The CDR3 extends over 13 amino acids. Germline values: CDR1 SEHNR, CDR2 FQNEAQ (reference sequence). Trimming shortened V by 5 bases and J by 5 bases, and 9 bases separated the two germline ends.

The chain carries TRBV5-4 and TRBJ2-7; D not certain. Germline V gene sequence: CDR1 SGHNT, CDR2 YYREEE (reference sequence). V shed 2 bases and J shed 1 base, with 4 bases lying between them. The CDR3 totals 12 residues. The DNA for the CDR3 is TGTGCCAGCAGCTTACAATCCTACGAGCAGTACTTC. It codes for CASSLQSYEQYF.

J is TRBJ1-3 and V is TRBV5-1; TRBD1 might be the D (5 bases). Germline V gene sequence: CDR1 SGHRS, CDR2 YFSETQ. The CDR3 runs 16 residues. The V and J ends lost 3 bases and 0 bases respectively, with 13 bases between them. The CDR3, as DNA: TGCGCCAGCAGCTCAGGGAGGTCCTACTCTGGAAACACCATATATTTT. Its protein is CASSSGRSYSGNTIYF. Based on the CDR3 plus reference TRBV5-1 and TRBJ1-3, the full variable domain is KAGVTQTPRYLIKTRGQQVTLSCSPISGHRSVSWYQQTPGQGLQFLFEYFSETQRNKGNFPGRFSGRQFSNSRSEMNVSTLELGDSALYLCASSSGRSYSGNTIYFGEGSWLTVV.

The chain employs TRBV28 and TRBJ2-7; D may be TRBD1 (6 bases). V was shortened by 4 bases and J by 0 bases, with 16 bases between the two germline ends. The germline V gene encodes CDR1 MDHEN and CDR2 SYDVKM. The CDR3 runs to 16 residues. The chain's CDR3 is CASSSPGQRSSYEQYF. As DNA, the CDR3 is TGTGCCAGCAGTTCCCCCGGACAGCGGAGCTCCTACGAGCAGTACTTC.

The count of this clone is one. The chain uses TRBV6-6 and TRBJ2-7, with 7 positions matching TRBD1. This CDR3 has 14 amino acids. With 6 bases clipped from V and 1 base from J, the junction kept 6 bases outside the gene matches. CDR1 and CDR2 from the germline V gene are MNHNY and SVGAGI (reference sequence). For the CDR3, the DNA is TGTGCCAGCAGCCACACGGGACAGTCCTACGAGCAGTACTTC. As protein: CASSHTGQSYEQYF.

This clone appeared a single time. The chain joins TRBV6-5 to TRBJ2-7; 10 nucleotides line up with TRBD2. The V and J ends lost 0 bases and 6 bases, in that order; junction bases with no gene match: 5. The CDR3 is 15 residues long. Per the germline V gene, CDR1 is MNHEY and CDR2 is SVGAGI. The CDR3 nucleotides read TGTGCCAGCAGTTACTCGGTACTAGCGGGAATCGAGCAGTACTTC. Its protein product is CASSYSVLAGIEQYF.